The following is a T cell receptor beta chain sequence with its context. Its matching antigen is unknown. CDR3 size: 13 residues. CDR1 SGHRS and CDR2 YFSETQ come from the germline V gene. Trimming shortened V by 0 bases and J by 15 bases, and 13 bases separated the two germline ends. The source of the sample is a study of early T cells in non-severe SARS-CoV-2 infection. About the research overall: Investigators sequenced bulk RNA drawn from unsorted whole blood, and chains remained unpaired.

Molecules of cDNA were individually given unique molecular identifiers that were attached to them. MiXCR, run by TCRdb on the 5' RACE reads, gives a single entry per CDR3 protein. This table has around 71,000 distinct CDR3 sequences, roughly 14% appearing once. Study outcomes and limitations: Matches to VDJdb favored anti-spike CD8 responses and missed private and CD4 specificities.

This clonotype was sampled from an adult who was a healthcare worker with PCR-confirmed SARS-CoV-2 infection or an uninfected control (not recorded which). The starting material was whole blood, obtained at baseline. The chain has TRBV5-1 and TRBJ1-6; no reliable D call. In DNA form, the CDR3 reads TGCGCCAGCAGCTTGGATCCTGACCGCGACCTCCACTTT. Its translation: CASSLDPDRDLHF.